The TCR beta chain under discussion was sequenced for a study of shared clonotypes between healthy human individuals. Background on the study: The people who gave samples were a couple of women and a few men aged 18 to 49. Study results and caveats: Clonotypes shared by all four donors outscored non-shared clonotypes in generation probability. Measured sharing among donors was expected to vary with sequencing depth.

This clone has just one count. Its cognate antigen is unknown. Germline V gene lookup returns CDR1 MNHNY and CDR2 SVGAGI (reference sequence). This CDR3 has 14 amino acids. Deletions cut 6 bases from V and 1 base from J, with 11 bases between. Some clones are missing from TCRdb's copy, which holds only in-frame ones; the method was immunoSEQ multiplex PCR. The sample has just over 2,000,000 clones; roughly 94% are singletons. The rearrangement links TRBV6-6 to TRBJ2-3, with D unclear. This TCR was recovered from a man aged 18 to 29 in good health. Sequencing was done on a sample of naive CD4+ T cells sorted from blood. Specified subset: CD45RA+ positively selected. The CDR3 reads CASSSQHRTDTQYF. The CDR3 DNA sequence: TGTGCCAGCAGCTCTCAACACCGCACAGATACGCAGTATTTT.